This entry features one T cell receptor beta chain sequence. The target antigen is unknown. This sample is part of a study of shared clonotypes between healthy human individuals. Findings of the study overall: Clonotype sharing among donors, it was expected, would be affected by sequencing depth. The study generally estimated greater richness for naive than memory subsets. Non-shared clonotypes showed lower generation probabilities than clonotypes common to all four donors.

CD8 cells regarded as naive lacked CD45RO, were positively chosen for CCR7, and omitted terminally differentiated effector memory CD45RA+ cells. The assay was immunoSEQ multiplex PCR, and TCRdb's table has in-frame clones only and misses some. The sample gives about 2.1 million clones, over 85% of which show up once; about 1.7% is in the top ten. Sequenced input: naive CD8+ T cells from PBMCs. This receptor was taken from a young man in good health. Some clones in this sample may be carry-over from other donors' samples.

In DNA form, the CDR3 reads TGTGCCAGCAGCCCAACGGGACAGGGGGCCGGGGAGCTGTTTTTT. Amino acids: CASSPTGQGAGELFF. The J gene is TRBJ2-2, the V gene TRBV9; 11 positions agree with TRBD1. The trim removed 4 bases at V and 6 bases at J, leaving 5 bases unmatched. CDR1 is SGDLS, CDR2 YYNGEE, per germline. CDR3 length equals 15 residues.